The following is a T cell receptor beta chain sequence with its context. Original handling: Reference gene primer amplification gave nucleated cell count estimates. Method: immunoSEQ multiplex PCR; TCRdb's copy keeps in-frame clones and lacks some. That table is the source of V, J and clone size, and D and trimming were worked out from the DNA. The data hold around 67,000 clones, with roughly 85% observed a single time. The length of the CDR3 is 18 residues. V was clipped by 5 bases and J by 0 bases; unmatched bases: 8. Germline CDR1 reads LNHDA; CDR2 reads SQIVND (reference sequence). The data were taken from a study of blood T cell repertoires in COVID-19. Study in general: The United States, Italy and Spain supplied acute and convalescent COVID-19 samples. The cDNA or gDNA used as material had been derived from T cells, B-cell-depleted T cells, or PBMCs.

The chain joins TRBV19 to TRBJ2-1; 12 bases fit TRBD2. The sequencing sample was made of peripheral blood. This TCR was sampled from an elderly woman with acute or convalescent COVID-19. CDR3 nucleotides: TGTGCCAGTAGTTCAAGTGGACTAGCGGGAAGCTCCTACAATGAGCAGTTCTTC. Residues: CASSSSGLAGSSYNEQFF.